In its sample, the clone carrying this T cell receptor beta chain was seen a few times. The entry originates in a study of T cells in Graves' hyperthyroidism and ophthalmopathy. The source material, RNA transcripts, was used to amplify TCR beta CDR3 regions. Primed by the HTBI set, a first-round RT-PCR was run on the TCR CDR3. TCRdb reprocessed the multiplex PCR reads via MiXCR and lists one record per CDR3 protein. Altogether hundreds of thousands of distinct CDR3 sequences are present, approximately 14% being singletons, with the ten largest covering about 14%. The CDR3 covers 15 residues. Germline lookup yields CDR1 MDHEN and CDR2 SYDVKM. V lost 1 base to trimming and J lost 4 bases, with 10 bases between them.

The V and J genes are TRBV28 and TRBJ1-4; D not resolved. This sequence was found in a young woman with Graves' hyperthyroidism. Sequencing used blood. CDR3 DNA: TGTGCCAGCAGTTTATTCGGGGAATATAATGAAAAACTGTTTTTT. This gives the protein CASSLFGEYNEKLFF. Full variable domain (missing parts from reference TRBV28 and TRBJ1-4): DVKVTQSSRYLVKRTGEKVFLECVQDMDHENMFWYRQDPGLGLRLIYFSYDVKMKEKGDIPEGYSVSREKKERFSLILESASTNQTSMYLCASSLFGEYNEKLFFGSGTQLSVL.